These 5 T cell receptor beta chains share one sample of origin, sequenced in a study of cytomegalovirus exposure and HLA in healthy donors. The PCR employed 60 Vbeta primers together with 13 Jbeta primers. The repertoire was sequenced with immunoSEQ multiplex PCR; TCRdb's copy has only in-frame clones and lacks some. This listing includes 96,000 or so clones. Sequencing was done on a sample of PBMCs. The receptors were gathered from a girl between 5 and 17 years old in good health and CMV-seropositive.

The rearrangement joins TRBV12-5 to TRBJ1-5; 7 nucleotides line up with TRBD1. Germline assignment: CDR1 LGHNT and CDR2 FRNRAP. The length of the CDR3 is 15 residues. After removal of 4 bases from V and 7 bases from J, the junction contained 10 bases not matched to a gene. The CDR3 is CASGWETGRGQPQHF. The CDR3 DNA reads TGTGCTAGTGGTTGGGAGACAGGGCGAGGGCAGCCCCAGCATTTT.

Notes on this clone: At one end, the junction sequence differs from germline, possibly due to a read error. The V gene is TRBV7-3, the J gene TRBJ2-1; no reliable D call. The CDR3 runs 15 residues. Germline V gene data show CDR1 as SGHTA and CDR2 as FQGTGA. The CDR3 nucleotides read TGTGCCAGCAGCTTAATCCGTGACTCCGACAATGAGCAGTTCTTC. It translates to CASSLIRDSDNEQFF.

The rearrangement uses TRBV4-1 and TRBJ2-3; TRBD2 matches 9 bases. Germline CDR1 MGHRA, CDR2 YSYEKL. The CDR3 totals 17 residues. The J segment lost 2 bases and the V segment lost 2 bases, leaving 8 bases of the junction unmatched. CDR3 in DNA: TGCGCCAGCAGCCAAAGGCTGGCGGGGGGGCCCACAGATACGCAGTATTTT. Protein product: CASSQRLAGGPTDTQYF.

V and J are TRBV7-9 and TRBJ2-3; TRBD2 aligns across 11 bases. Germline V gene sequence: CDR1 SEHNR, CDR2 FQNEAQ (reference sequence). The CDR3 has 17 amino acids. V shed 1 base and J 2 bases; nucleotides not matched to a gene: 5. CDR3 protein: CASSLGLAGGHTDTQYF. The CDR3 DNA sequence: TGTGCCAGCAGCTTAGGCCTAGCGGGGGGACACACAGATACGCAGTATTTT.

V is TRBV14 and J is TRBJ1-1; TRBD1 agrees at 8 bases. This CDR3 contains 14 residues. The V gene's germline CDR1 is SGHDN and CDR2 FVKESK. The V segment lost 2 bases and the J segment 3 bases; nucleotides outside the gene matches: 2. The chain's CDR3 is CASSQQGAYTEAFF. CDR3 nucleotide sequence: TGTGCCAGCAGCCAACAGGGGGCCTACACTGAAGCTTTCTTT. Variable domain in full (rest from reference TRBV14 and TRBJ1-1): EAGVTQFPSHSVIEKGQTVTLRCDPISGHDNLYWYRRVMGKEIKFLLHFVKESKQDESGMPNNRFLAERTGGTYSTLKVQPAELEDSGVYFCASSQQGAYTEAFFGQGTRLTVV.